Each of the 14 T cell receptor beta chains below was sequenced from the same sample in a study of blood T cell repertoires in COVID-19. The protocol was immunoSEQ multiplex PCR, while the TCRdb copy is restricted to in-frame clones and leaves out a portion. This table has roughly 350,000 clones, 88% appearing once. Source material: peripheral blood. All receptors derive from a woman aged 70-85 years with COVID-19, enrolled during active disease.

V gene TRBV18 combines with J gene TRBJ2-5, with D possibly matching TRBD1 (5 bases). The V gene lost 4 bases and the J gene lost 4 bases, with 16 bases spanning the gap. This CDR3 spans 15 amino acids. CDR1 is KGHSH, CDR2 LQKENI, per germline. Here the CDR3 reads CASSQRGSIGETQYF. CDR3 bases: TGTGCCAGCTCACAAAGGGGCAGTATTGGAGAGACCCAGTACTTC.

The chain joins TRBV11-2 to TRBJ1-6, with D uncertain. Germline V CDR1 and CDR2: SGHAT, FQNNGV. With 5 bases removed from V and 8 bases from J, the gap between germline ends came to 10 bases. The CDR3 spans 13 residues. As DNA, the CDR3 is TGTGCCAGCAGCCCTTCGAGGGATTCACCCCTCCACTTT. Amino acid sequence: CASSPSRDSPLHF.

DNA of the CDR3: TGCGCCAGCAGCCAAGAACGGACCGACAGGGTAATAGGGAATGAGCAGTTCTTC. The encoded protein is CASSQERTDRVIGNEQFF. This sequence joins TRBV4-3 and TRBJ2-1; TRBD1 matches 7 bases. Germline-derived CDR1 and CDR2 are LGHNA and YSLEER. The CDR3 has 18 residues. V trimming: 0 bases; J trimming: 7 bases; junction bases outside the gene matches: 15.

The chain couples TRBV6-5 to TRBJ2-7; maybe TRBD2 (5 bases). CDR3 length equals 13 residues. Trimming took 8 bases from V and 2 from J, leaving 13 bases between them. Per the germline V gene, CDR1 is MNHEY and CDR2 is SVGAGI. In DNA form, the CDR3 reads TGTGCCAGCGGACTGCGCAGCGCCTACGAGCAGTACTTC. It yields the protein CASGLRSAYEQYF.

This clone was seen only a few times. This chain connects TRBV14 to TRBJ2-5, with D uncertain. The CDR3 spans 16 residues. Per germline, CDR1 SGHDN and CDR2 FVKESK. V was clipped by 1 base and J by 2 bases, with 14 bases between them. CDR3 DNA sequence: TGTGCCAGCAGCCAAGTTGAGAGGCGAGGACAAGAGACCCAGTACTTC. Translated, it gives CASSQVERRGQETQYF.

The chain uses TRBV7-9 and TRBJ2-3, with 7 bases fitting TRBD2. Trimming removed 3 bases from V and 4 bases from J; junction bases left unmatched: 4. CDR1 is SEHNR, CDR2 FQNEAQ, per germline (reference sequence). This CDR3 is 14 amino acids long. In nucleotides, the CDR3 is TGTGCCAGCAGCTTCGGGGGGAGCCCAGATACGCAGTATTTT. It specifies CASSFGGSPDTQYF. The full variable domain, rest sourced from reference TRBV7-9 and TRBJ2-3, is DTGVSQNPRHKITKRGQNVTFRCDPISEHNRLYWYRQTLGQGPEFLTYFQNEAQLEKSRLLSDRFSAERPKGSFSTLEIQRTEQGDSAMYLCASSFGGSPDTQYFGPGTRLTVL.

The chain combines TRBV6-1 with TRBJ1-1; D gene unclear. From germline, CDR1 is MNHNS and CDR2 SASEGT. Trimming pared 1 base from V and 2 bases from J, leaving 11 bases between. The CDR3 consists of 15 residues. CDR3 bases: TGTGCCAGCAGTGAAGGGACTACGGGTAACACTGAAGCTTTCTTT. This gives the protein CASSEGTTGNTEAFF.

The genes are TRBV15 and TRBJ2-7; 7 positions match TRBD2. The CDR3 consists of 15 residues. Per the germline V gene, CDR1 is LNHNV and CDR2 is YYDKDF (reference sequence). The V segment lost 0 bases and the J segment 2 bases; nucleotides outside the gene matches: 4. The CDR3 DNA reads as TGTGCCACCAGCAGAGAGGGAGGGAGCCCCTACGAGCAGTACTTC. Amino acid sequence: CATSREGGSPYEQYF. Drawing the rest from reference TRBV15 and TRBJ2-7, the complete variable domain is DAMVIQNPRYQVTQFGKPVTLSCSQTLNHNVMYWYQQKSSQAPKLLFHYYDKDFNNEADTPDNFQSRRPNTSFCFLDIRSPGLGDTAMYLCATSREGGSPYEQYFGPGTRLTVT.

This sequence joins TRBV27 and TRBJ1-1, with 9 bases lining up with TRBD1. V lost 6 bases to trimming and J lost 5 bases; unmatched junction nucleotides: 7. The CDR3 has 14 residues. Per the germline V gene, CDR1 is MNHEY and CDR2 is SMNVEV (reference sequence). DNA of the CDR3: TGTGCCAGCAGCTTCGGACAGGGGAGAACTGAAGCTTTCTTT. This translates into CASSFGQGRTEAFF.

The V gene is TRBV6-6, the J gene TRBJ2-1; 13 bases match TRBD2. The V segment lost 5 bases and the J segment 8 bases; nucleotides outside the gene matches: 9. From germline, CDR1 is MNHNY and CDR2 SVGAGI (reference sequence). The CDR3 sequence is 16 residues long. CDR3 DNA sequence: TGTGCCAGCAGTCCCCCCCGACTAGCGGGGGGAGATGAGCAGTTCTTC. Translating it yields CASSPPRLAGGDEQFF.

The CDR3 DNA sequence: TGTGCCAGCAGTTTGGTACAGGGGGCCTCCTATAATTCACCCCTCCACTTT. Translated: CASSLVQGASYNSPLHF. The chain is built from TRBV28 and TRBJ1-6; TRBD1 aligns across 9 bases. In germline, CDR1 is MDHEN, CDR2 SYDVKM. V lost 3 bases, J lost 0 bases, and 3 bases stayed unmatched. The CDR3 consists of 17 residues.

This clone has just a few counts. The chain uses TRBV12-3 or TRBV12-4 and TRBJ1-1; no clear D. The CDR3 is 13 amino acids. Trimming removed 1 base from V and 1 base from J, with 4 bases in between. CDR3 sequence reads: CASSLGANTEAFF. CDR3 in DNA: TGTGCCAGCAGTTTAGGGGCGAACACTGAAGCTTTCTTT.

The chain employs TRBV7-2 and TRBJ2-5, with 12 nucleotides matching TRBD2. V shed 3 bases and J 5 bases; nucleotides not matched to a gene: 7. Germline CDR1 and CDR2: SGHTA and FQGNSA. The CDR3 consists of 16 residues. CDR3 sequence reads: CASSLAGLAGRETQYF. As DNA, the CDR3 is TGTGCCAGCAGCTTGGCGGGACTAGCGGGTAGGGAGACCCAGTACTTC.

The chain carries TRBV28 and TRBJ1-1, with 7 nucleotides matching TRBD1. In germline, CDR1 is MDHEN, CDR2 SYDVKM. Trimming removed 1 base from V and 6 bases from J; junction bases left unmatched: 5. The CDR3 extends over 14 amino acids. CDR3 nucleotide sequence: TGTGCCAGCAGTTTATCGACAGGGAGAGCTGAAGCTTTCTTT. Translating it yields CASSLSTGRAEAFF.